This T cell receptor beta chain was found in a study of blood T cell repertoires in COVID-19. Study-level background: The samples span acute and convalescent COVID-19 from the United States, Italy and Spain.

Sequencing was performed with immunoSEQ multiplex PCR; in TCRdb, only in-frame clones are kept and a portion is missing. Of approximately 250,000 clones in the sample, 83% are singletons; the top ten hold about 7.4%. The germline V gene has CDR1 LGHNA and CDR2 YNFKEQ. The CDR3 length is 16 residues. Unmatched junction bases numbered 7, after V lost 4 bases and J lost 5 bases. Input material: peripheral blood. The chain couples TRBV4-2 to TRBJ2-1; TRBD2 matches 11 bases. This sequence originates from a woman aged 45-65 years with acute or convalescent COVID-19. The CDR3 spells CASSRDPSGGNNEQFF. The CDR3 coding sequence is TGTGCCAGCAGCCGCGACCCTAGCGGGGGGAACAATGAGCAGTTCTTC.